The 4 T cell receptor beta chains reported below all come from one sample, sequenced in a study of T cell repertoires in aging, cancer and after chemotherapy. The template was genomic DNA from peripheral blood, not RNA. A mixed TRB-A/B primer pool amplified rearranged TRB by multiplex touch-down PCR. Via MiXCR, TCRdb re-called the multiplex PCR reads, giving one row per CDR3 protein. Of over 8,500 distinct CDR3 sequences in the sample, under 55% were seen once. The sample taken for sequencing was blood. The receptors shown here come from a human donor in good health.

To note about this clonotype: Germline is not matched at one junction end, which may reflect a read error. The rearrangement uses TRBV5-1 and TRBJ2-5, with TRBD2 as a possible D gene (6 bases). The CDR3 has 14 amino acids. The germline gives CDR1 SGHRS, CDR2 YFSETQ. In DNA, the CDR3 is TGCGACAGCAGCTTGGAAGCGGGCCCCAAGACCCAGTACTTC. It codes for CDSSLEAGPKTQYF.

The CDR3 nucleotides are TGTGCCAGCAGTGGCGACAGCAGCTCCTACGAGCAGTACTTC. Translating gives CASSGDSSSYEQYF. This chain connects TRBV2 to TRBJ2-7, with D possibly matching TRBD1 (5 bases). Trimming took off 4 bases at V and 0 bases at J, with 10 bases between the two ends. The CDR3 totals 14 residues. Germline CDR1 SNHLY, CDR2 FYNNEI.

With regard to this clonotype: A junction boundary mismatches the germline segment, possibly from a read error. The gene calls are TRBV6-1 and TRBJ2-3, with D perhaps given as TRBD1 or TRBD2 (6 bases each). The CDR3 has 14 amino acids. Germline CDR1 reads MNHNS; CDR2 reads SASEGT. DNA of the CDR3: TGTGCCAGCAGTTATGGGGGGCATGGAGATACGAAGTATTTT. As protein: CASSYGGHGDTKYF.

The V call is TRBV5-5, the J call TRBJ2-3, with D maybe TRBD2 (5 bases). From germline, CDR1 is SGHKS and CDR2 YYEKEE (reference sequence). This CDR3 comprises 15 residues. V lost 6 bases, J lost 1 base, and 15 bases lay in between. The CDR3, as DNA: TGTGCCAGCACCCCAACGGGAATCGGCACAGATACGCAGTATTTT. Encoded protein: CASTPTGIGTDTQYF.